A single sample is the source of the 21 T cell receptor beta chains below, sequenced in a study of beta chain features in type 1 diabetes. Since all of the isolated RNA was reverse transcribed, expressed TCRB transcripts were what got sequenced. The data were produced by immunoSEQ multiplex PCR, yet TCRdb's version contains in-frame clones alone and is incomplete. The sample carries under 400,000 clones, about 14% recorded once. The sample taken for sequencing was central memory CD4+ T cells from blood. These receptors originate from a young man in good health.

The chain carries TRBV6-1 and TRBJ2-3, with 7 bases matching TRBD1. V gave up 3 bases and J gave up 4 bases; unmatched junction bases: 7. The CDR3 spans 15 residues. Germline V lookup: CDR1 MNHNS, CDR2 SASEGT. The CDR3 region is CASSDWGTAADTQYF. CDR3 sequence (DNA): TGTGCCAGCAGTGATTGGGGGACAGCGGCAGATACGCAGTATTTT.

The V call is TRBV6-1, the J call TRBJ1-5; 12 positions match TRBD1. J was trimmed by 6 bases and V by 6 bases; bases with no gene match: 0. In germline, CDR1 is MNHNS, CDR2 SASEGT. The CDR3 extends over 13 amino acids. The chain's CDR3 is CASRGQGAQPQHF. CDR3 coding DNA: TGTGCCAGCAGGGGACAGGGGGCTCAGCCCCAGCATTTT.

This clone turned up a few times. This chain links TRBV10-2 with TRBJ2-3; D perhaps matches TRBD1 (6 bases). The CDR3 runs to 17 residues. Germline assignment: CDR1 WSHSY and CDR2 SAAADI. V dropped 6 bases and J dropped 0 bases, with 19 bases sitting between them. The CDR3 loop is CASSDPRAGASTDTQYF. As DNA, the CDR3 is TGCGCCAGCAGCGACCCTCGGGCAGGGGCAAGCACAGATACGCAGTATTTT.

J is TRBJ1-6 and V is TRBV6-5; D might be TRBD1 (6 bases). From germline, CDR1 is MNHEY and CDR2 SVGAGI. The CDR3 spans 15 residues. The germline V and J ends were trimmed by 0 bases and 9 bases, with 12 bases remaining between them. CDR3 in amino acids: CASSYSTQGSSPLHF. The CDR3 DNA is TGTGCCAGCAGTTACTCGACACAGGGAAGTTCACCCCTCCACTTT.

The V and J genes are TRBV11-2 and TRBJ2-7; D may be TRBD1 or TRBD2 (5 bases each). Germline CDR1 SGHAT, CDR2 FQNNGV. The length of the CDR3 is 14 residues. V gave up 0 bases and J gave up 1 base, with 7 bases separating them. CDR3 nucleotides: TGTGCCAGCAGCTTAGAGGGGGTTTCCTACGAGCAGTACTTC. Encoded protein: CASSLEGVSYEQYF.

V usage is TRBV7-9 and J usage is TRBJ2-1; D is uncertain. Trimming pared 3 bases from V and 5 bases from J, leaving 11 bases between. CDR3 length equals 14 residues. Per the germline V gene, CDR1 is SEHNR and CDR2 is FQNEAQ (reference sequence). This CDR3 is CASSFEQQNNEQFF. CDR3 nucleotide sequence: TGTGCCAGCAGCTTTGAACAGCAAAACAATGAGCAGTTCTTC. Looking up the rest from reference TRBV7-9 and TRBJ2-1 gives the full variable domain: DTGVSQNPRHKITKRGQNVTFRCDPISEHNRLYWYRQTLGQGPEFLTYFQNEAQLEKSRLLSDRFSAERPKGSFSTLEIQRTEQGDSAMYLCASSFEQQNNEQFFGPGTRLTVL.

This clone was seen repeatedly, ten times or more. The chain joins TRBV18 to TRBJ1-5; D remains unclear. CDR1 and CDR2 from the germline V gene are KGHSH and LQKENI. The CDR3 spans 13 residues. V dropped 3 bases and J dropped 10 bases, with 13 bases sitting between them. Here the CDR3 reads CASSPSNSLPQHF. CDR3 nucleotide sequence: TGTGCCAGCTCACCGTCGAACAGTCTTCCCCAGCATTTT.

This sequence joins TRBV30 and TRBJ1-6; 9 nucleotides line up with TRBD1. The CDR3 consists of 15 residues. In germline, CDR1 is GTSNPN, CDR2 SVGIG (reference sequence). Trimming took 4 bases from V and 10 from J; bases not matched to a gene: 11. CDR3 region: CAWTATGGGRSPLHF. CDR3 nucleotide sequence: TGTGCCTGGACCGCGACAGGGGGAGGTAGATCACCCCTCCACTTT.

This clone has a handful of counts. The sample contains more than one DNA sequence encoding this CDR3. This chain links TRBV7-9 with TRBJ1-1, with D possibly matching TRBD1 (5 bases). The CDR3 contains 16 residues. Trimming pared 1 base from V and 5 bases from J, leaving 17 bases between. The germline V gene has CDR1 SEHNR and CDR2 FQNEAQ (reference sequence). DNA of the CDR3: TGTGCCAGCAGCTTAGGGGGCGGGCTAGGCGGGACTGAAGCTTTCTTT. Its translation: CASSLGGGLGGTEAFF. The full variable domain, with the rest looked up from reference TRBV7-9 and TRBJ1-1, is DTGVSQNPRHKITKRGQNVTFRCDPISEHNRLYWYRQTLGQGPEFLTYFQNEAQLEKSRLLSDRFSAERPKGSFSTLEIQRTEQGDSAMYLCASSLGGGLGGTEAFFGQGTRLTVV.

This clone was found a few times. The chain joins TRBV9 to TRBJ1-2; D may be TRBD1 (5 bases). V was trimmed by 4 bases and J by 5 bases, leaving 18 bases between them. The V gene's germline CDR1 is SGDLS and CDR2 YYNGEE. This CDR3 is 15 amino acids long. The CDR3 bases are TGTGCCAGCAGCCAAGCCCTAGGGGCAGGATATGGCTACACCTTC. This sequence encodes CASSQALGAGYGYTF.

For the CDR3, the DNA is TGTGCCACGGACAGGGCCGCTATGGGCAATCAGCCCCAGCATTTT. Amino acid sequence: CATDRAAMGNQPQHF. This chain uses TRBV6-5 with TRBJ1-5; 8 nucleotides line up with TRBD1. V gave up 10 bases and J gave up 2 bases; unmatched junction bases: 10. This CDR3 spans 15 amino acids. Germline V gene sequence: CDR1 MNHEY, CDR2 SVGAGI.

This chain uses TRBV5-4 with TRBJ2-1; 10 nucleotides match TRBD2. Trimming took 0 bases from V and 9 from J; bases not matched to a gene: 6. There are 15 residues in the CDR3. Germline CDR1 is SGHNT and CDR2 is YYREEE (reference sequence). As DNA, the CDR3 is TGTGCCAGCAGCTTGGAAGCGGGGGGGACGAGTGAGCAGTTCTTC. It encodes CASSLEAGGTSEQFF.

This sequence joins TRBV29-1 and TRBJ2-2, with D unresolved. The CDR3 covers 13 residues. Germline values: CDR1 SQVTM, CDR2 ANQGSEA. V was pared by 5 bases and J by 3 bases, with 10 bases between. The CDR3 reads CSVRVTYTGELFF. The CDR3, as DNA: TGCAGCGTTCGGGTCACCTACACCGGGGAGCTGTTTTTT.

This clone turned up a few times. The gene calls are TRBV5-1 and TRBJ1-1; D possibly corresponds to TRBD1 (5 bases). This CDR3 comprises 16 residues. The ends were cut back, 0 bases at V and 6 bases at J, with 18 bases in the middle. CDR1 is SGHRS, CDR2 YFSETQ, per germline. CDR3 in amino acids: CASSLGQGGLTAEAFF. The DNA of the CDR3 is TGCGCCAGCAGCTTGGGGCAGGGTGGTTTAACTGCTGAAGCTTTCTTT.

The genes are TRBV6-5 and TRBJ2-7; the D is unclear. From germline, CDR1 is MNHEY and CDR2 SVGAGI. Trimming shortened V by 8 bases and J by 2 bases, and 10 bases separated the two germline ends. The CDR3 runs 12 residues. CDR3 DNA sequence: TGTGCCAGCCGCGACACCACCTACGAGCAGTACTTC. Translating gives CASRDTTYEQYF.

The chain employs TRBV18 and TRBJ1-1; 8 bases line up with TRBD1. The V segment lost 2 bases and the J segment 4 bases; nucleotides outside the gene matches: 9. Germline V gives CDR1 KGHSH, CDR2 LQKENI. The CDR3 extends over 16 amino acids. CDR3 residues: CASSPSQGGIGTEAFF. The DNA of the CDR3 is TGTGCCAGCTCACCATCACAGGGGGGAATCGGCACTGAAGCTTTCTTT.

J is TRBJ2-7 and V is TRBV7-9; TRBD1 or TRBD2 may be the D gene (8 bases each). The germline V and J ends were trimmed by 3 bases and 0 bases, with 15 bases remaining between them. CDR3 length equals 16 residues. The V gene's germline CDR1 is SEHNR and CDR2 FQNEAQ (reference sequence). CDR3 DNA sequence: TGTGCCAGCAGCTTGTTAGCGGGACAGGTCTCCTACGAGCAGTACTTC. Amino acids: CASSLLAGQVSYEQYF.

This clone was seen only a few times. The chain links TRBV7-8 to TRBJ2-5, with D unclear. The CDR3 extends over 13 amino acids. V was shortened by 1 base and J by 7 bases, with 10 bases between the two germline ends. CDR1 is SGHVS, CDR2 FQNEAQ, per germline. Here the CDR3 DNA reads TGTGCCAGCAGCTTAGGGCCCGCCGGGACCCAGTACTTC. Its protein is CASSLGPAGTQYF.

This clone was seen at least ten times. The chain carries TRBV6-1 and TRBJ1-5, with D possibly being TRBD1 (5 bases). Between the trimmed V and J ends, which lost 1 base and 9 bases, there was a span of 7 bases. This CDR3 contains 12 residues. CDR1 is MNHNS and CDR2 is SASEGT in the germline V gene. In DNA, the CDR3 is TGTGCCAGCAGTGAAGGTGGGACGCCCCAGCATTTT. Translating gives CASSEGGTPQHF.

This clone was detected a few times. The rearrangement links TRBV29-1 to TRBJ1-2, with 10 bases lining up with TRBD1. This CDR3 is 12 amino acids long. Germline CDR1 is SQVTM and CDR2 is ANQGSEA. The trim removed 5 bases at V and 7 bases at J, leaving 4 bases unmatched. The CDR3 is CSVLGQGGGYTF. The CDR3 nucleotides read TGCAGCGTTCTAGGACAGGGGGGTGGCTACACCTTC.

This chain links TRBV29-1 with TRBJ2-3, with D perhaps being TRBD1 or TRBD2 (6 bases each). Trimming shortened V by 5 bases and J by 1 base, and 25 bases separated the two germline ends. The CDR3 extends over 18 amino acids. Per germline, CDR1 SQVTM and CDR2 ANQGSEA. CDR3 sequence: CSVRGATSFGSRTDTQYF. The CDR3 nucleotides are TGCAGCGTTAGGGGGGCGACTAGTTTTGGATCTCGCACAGATACGCAGTATTTT.